These 14 T cell receptor beta chains share one sample of origin, sequenced in a study of blood T cell repertoires in COVID-19. Sequencing used immunoSEQ multiplex PCR; TCRdb keeps in-frame clones, though not all of them. The sample records about 150,000 clones, approximately 81% being singletons. Sequencing was carried out using peripheral blood. The receptors here all came from a woman in her sixties or seventies with COVID-19, enrolled during active disease.

The V call is TRBV5-8, the J call TRBJ1-3; D is unclear. The V gene lost 3 bases and the J gene lost 6 bases, with 10 bases spanning the gap. The V gene's germline CDR1 is SGHTS and CDR2 YDEGEE. This CDR3 is built from 13 residues. The CDR3: CASSSFGENTIYF. CDR3 coding DNA: TGTGCCAGCAGCTCATTCGGGGAAAACACCATATATTTT.

J is TRBJ2-1 and V is TRBV7-9; D call uncertain. Trimming stripped 1 base from V and 4 bases from J, with 11 bases between. The CDR3 extends over 15 amino acids. Looked up from germline, CDR1 is SEHNR and CDR2 is FQNEAQ (reference sequence). This CDR3 reads CASSLVLGSYNEQFF. CDR3 sequence (DNA): TGTGCCAGCAGCTTAGTACTCGGGTCTTACAATGAGCAGTTCTTC.

This clone came up once. The chain is built from TRBV18 and TRBJ2-7; no reliable D call. The CDR3 is 13 residues long. Germline V CDR1 and CDR2: KGHSH, LQKENI. V lost 2 bases and J 2 bases, leaving 7 bases between the germline ends. In nucleotides, the CDR3 is TGTGCCAGCTCACCAAGGAGCCCCTACGAGCAGTACGTC. Its translation is CASSPRSPYEQYV.

This chain links TRBV6-5 with TRBJ1-5; 7 bases fit TRBD1. The CDR3 is 14 amino acids. In germline, CDR1 is MNHEY, CDR2 SVGAGI. The V segment lost 6 bases and the J segment 1 base; nucleotides outside the gene matches: 3. The CDR3 sequence: CASRRQGSNQPQHF. The CDR3 DNA reads TGTGCCAGCAGGCGACAGGGCAGCAATCAGCCCCAGCATTTT.

The chain joins TRBV7-3 to TRBJ1-2; unclear D gene. This CDR3 has 13 amino acids. Germline assignment: CDR1 SGHTA and CDR2 FQGTGA. Trimming removed 1 base at V and 5 bases at J, with 8 bases between. CDR3 residues: CASSLNTVYGYTF. For the CDR3, the DNA is TGTGCCAGCAGCTTAAATACAGTATATGGCTACACCTTC.

The chain combines TRBV10-2 with TRBJ2-3, with D hard to call. This CDR3 comprises 15 residues. The ends were cut back, 0 bases at V and 2 bases at J, with 9 bases in the middle. CDR1 and CDR2 from the germline V gene are WSHSY and SAAADI. CDR3 amino acids: CASSESLTSTDTQYF. In DNA, the CDR3 is TGCGCCAGCAGTGAGTCGTTAACATCCACAGATACGCAGTATTTT.

The chain carries TRBV5-4 and TRBJ2-1; 7 positions agree with TRBD2. Germline CDR1 reads SGHNT; CDR2 reads YYREEE (reference sequence). This CDR3 comprises 15 residues. V lost 4 bases, J lost 4 bases, and 8 bases stayed unmatched. CDR3: CASSPLAAIYNEQFF. Here the CDR3 DNA reads TGTGCCAGCAGCCCTCTAGCGGCCATTTACAATGAGCAGTTCTTC.

The count of this clone is one. V is TRBV19 and J is TRBJ2-1; 8 bases map to TRBD1. Germline lookup yields CDR1 LNHDA and CDR2 SQIVND (reference sequence). V gave up 7 bases and J gave up 7 bases; unmatched junction bases: 21. CDR3 length: 18 residues. DNA for the CDR3: TGTGCCAGTAACCCGCATTCAAGTGGGGCAGGGGGCAGGAATGAGCAGTTCTTC. This gives the protein CASNPHSSGAGGRNEQFF.

The chain combines TRBV9 with TRBJ2-7; the match to TRBD2 covers 9 bases. CDR1 is SGDLS and CDR2 is YYNGEE in the germline V gene. This CDR3 is 15 amino acids long. Unmatched junction bases numbered 10, after V lost 4 bases and J lost 5 bases. The CDR3 spells CASSPFSGSRDEQYF. The CDR3 DNA reads TGTGCCAGCAGCCCATTTAGCGGGAGCCGCGACGAGCAGTACTTC.

The J gene is TRBJ1-2, the V gene TRBV6-1; a possible D gene is TRBD1 (5 bases). V shed 3 bases and J shed 0 bases, with 17 bases lying between them. Germline CDR1 is MNHNS and CDR2 is SASEGT. The CDR3 has 17 amino acids. Written as DNA, the CDR3 is TGTGCCAGCAGTGATCACCCCTGGGGCGGAGCTAACTATGGCTACACCTTC. Its protein is CASSDHPWGGANYGYTF.

This clone is a singleton in its sample. J is TRBJ2-6 and V is TRBV19, with no clear D. Trimming shortened V by 4 bases and J by 2 bases, and 9 bases separated the two germline ends. The CDR3 runs 15 residues. Germline V CDR1 and CDR2: LNHDA, SQIVND (reference sequence). CDR3 bases: TGTGCCAGTAGTAGGAGTAGCCCTGGGGCCAACGTCCTGACTTTC. It specifies CASSRSSPGANVLTF.

The CDR3 nucleotides read TGTGCCAGTAGTATAGAAGCGGGGGTCCCCACCGGGGAGCTGTTTTTT. Its protein product is CASSIEAGVPTGELFF. The chain recombines TRBV19 with TRBJ2-2; 8 bases agree with TRBD2. Per germline, CDR1 LNHDA and CDR2 SQIVND (reference sequence). This CDR3 has 16 residues. Losses at the gene ends were 0 bases for V and 4 bases for J; bases not matched to a gene: 4.

This clone was recorded once. The chain carries TRBV5-1 and TRBJ2-3, with D maybe TRBD1 (6 bases). Germline V gives CDR1 SGHRS, CDR2 YFSETQ. This CDR3 comprises 15 residues. Deletions cut 1 base from V and 11 bases from J, with 20 bases between. DNA of the CDR3: TGCGCCAGCAGCTTGATGGGTCCCCGCGCGGACAGGCAGTATTTT. Residues: CASSLMGPRADRQYF.

This chain joins TRBV5-1 and TRBJ2-3; 7 bases align to TRBD2. With 5 bases clipped from V and 4 bases from J, the junction kept 7 bases outside the gene matches. The CDR3 sequence is 14 residues long. Germline CDR1 reads SGHRS; CDR2 reads YFSETQ. The DNA of the CDR3 is TGCGCCAGCAGTCCAGCGGGAATAGCAGATACGCAGTATTTT. It yields the protein CASSPAGIADTQYF.